This TCR beta chain appears in the sequencing data of a study of blood T cell repertoires in COVID-19. In the study overall: There were acute and convalescent COVID-19 samples, and they came from the United States, Italy and Spain. The analysed material was cDNA or gDNA that came from T cells, B-cell-depleted T cells, or PBMCs.

Authors' methods: Researchers report that nucleated cell counts were estimated from reference gene primer amplification. Assay used: immunoSEQ multiplex PCR; TCRdb lists only in-frame clones, some missing. Clone size and the V and J calls come from that table; the DNA yielded D and trimming. Among 76,000 or so clones listed, over 75% were seen once. J gave up 1 base and V 3 bases, and 5 bases lay outside the gene matches. This CDR3 contains 16 residues. Germline values: CDR1 MDHEN, CDR2 SYDVKM. The V gene is TRBV28, the J gene TRBJ1-3; 8 nucleotides line up with TRBD1. The clonotype comes from a man in his fifties with acute or convalescent COVID-19. Sample: peripheral blood. CDR3 loop: CASSFLQGASGNTIYF. The CDR3 nucleotides are TGTGCCAGCAGTTTCCTTCAGGGGGCTTCTGGAAACACCATATATTTT.